The present T cell receptor beta chain was sequenced within a study of cytotoxic CD8 clonotypes in ibrutinib-treated CLL. About the research overall: The average sample held roughly 250,000 productive templates and 94,082 productive rearrangements.

TCRdb's table, derived via immunoSEQ multiplex PCR, lists solely in-frame clones and lacks some. The sample gives 140,000 to 150,000 clones, roughly three quarters of which show up once; approximately 5.1% is in the top ten. Germline V gene lookup returns CDR1 SGHAT and CDR2 FQDESV (reference sequence). V dropped 4 bases and J dropped 6; count of bases not matched to a gene: 5. The CDR3 totals 13 residues. The receptor's source is a human donor with chronic lymphocytic leukemia. The chain has TRBV11-1 and TRBJ1-2, with 7 nucleotides matching TRBD1. The sample consisted of PBMCs, taken after 24 months of ibrutinib treatment. The CDR3 spells CASSYSGGNGYTF. The CDR3 nucleotides are TGTGCCAGCAGCTACTCAGGGGGTAATGGCTACACCTTC.